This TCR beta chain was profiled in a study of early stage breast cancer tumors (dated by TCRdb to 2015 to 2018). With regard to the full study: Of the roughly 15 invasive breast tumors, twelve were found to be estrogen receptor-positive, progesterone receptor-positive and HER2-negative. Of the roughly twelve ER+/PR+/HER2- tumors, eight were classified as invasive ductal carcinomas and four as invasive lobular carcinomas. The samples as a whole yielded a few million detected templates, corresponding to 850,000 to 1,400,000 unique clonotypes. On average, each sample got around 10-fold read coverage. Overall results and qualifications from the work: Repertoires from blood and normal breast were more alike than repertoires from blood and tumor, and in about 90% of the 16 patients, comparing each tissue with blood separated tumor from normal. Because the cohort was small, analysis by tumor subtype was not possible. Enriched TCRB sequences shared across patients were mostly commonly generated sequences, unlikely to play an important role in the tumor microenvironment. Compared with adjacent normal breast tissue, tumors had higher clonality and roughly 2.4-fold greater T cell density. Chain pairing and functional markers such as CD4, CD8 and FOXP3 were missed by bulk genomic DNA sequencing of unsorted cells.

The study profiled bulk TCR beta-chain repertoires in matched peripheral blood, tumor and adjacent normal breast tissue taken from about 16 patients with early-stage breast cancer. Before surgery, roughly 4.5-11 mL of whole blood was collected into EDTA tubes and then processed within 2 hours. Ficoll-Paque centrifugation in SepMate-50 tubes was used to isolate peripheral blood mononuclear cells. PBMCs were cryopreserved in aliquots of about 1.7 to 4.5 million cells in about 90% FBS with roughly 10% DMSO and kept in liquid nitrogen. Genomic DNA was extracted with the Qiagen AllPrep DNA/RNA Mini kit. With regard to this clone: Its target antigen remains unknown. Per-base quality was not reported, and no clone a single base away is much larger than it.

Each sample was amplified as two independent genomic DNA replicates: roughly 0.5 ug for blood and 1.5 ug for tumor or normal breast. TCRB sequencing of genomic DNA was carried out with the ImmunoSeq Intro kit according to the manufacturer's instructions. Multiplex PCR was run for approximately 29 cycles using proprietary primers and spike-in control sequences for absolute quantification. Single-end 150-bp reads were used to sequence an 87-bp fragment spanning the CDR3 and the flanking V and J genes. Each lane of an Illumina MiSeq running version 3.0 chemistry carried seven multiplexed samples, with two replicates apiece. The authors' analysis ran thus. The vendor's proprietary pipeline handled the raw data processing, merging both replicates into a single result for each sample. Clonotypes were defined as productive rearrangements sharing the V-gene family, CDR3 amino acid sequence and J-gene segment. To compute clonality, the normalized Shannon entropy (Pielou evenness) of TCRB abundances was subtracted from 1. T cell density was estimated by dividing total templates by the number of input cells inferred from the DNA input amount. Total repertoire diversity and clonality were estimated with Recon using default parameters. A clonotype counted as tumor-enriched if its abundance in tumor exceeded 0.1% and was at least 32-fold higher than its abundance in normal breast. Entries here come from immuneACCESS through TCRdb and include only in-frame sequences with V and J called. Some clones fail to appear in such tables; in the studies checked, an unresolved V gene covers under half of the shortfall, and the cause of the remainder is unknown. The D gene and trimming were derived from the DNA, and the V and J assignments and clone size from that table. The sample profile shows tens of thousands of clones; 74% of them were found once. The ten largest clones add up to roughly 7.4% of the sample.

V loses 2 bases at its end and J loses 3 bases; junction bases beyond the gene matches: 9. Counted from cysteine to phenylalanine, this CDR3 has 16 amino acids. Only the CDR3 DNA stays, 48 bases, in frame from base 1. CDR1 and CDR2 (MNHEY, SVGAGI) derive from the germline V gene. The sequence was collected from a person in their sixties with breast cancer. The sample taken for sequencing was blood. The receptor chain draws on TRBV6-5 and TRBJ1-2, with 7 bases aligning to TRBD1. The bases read TGTGCCAGCAGTTACGCCGCAGGGGGGAGATACTATGGCTACACCTTC. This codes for CASSYAAGGRYYGYTF.